This T cell receptor beta chain was captured by sequencing in a study of blood T cells in healthy people across ages. Study outcomes and limitations: PBMCs left unsorted prevented a conclusive naive versus antigen-experienced comparison. Relative to aged donors, long-lived donors carried more naive CD4+ cells and displayed higher diversity.

PCR was performed a second time for about 7 to 12 cycles using a sample-barcoded 5' primer and a J-beta primer mix. Sequencing of every sample gave 3 million or more CDR3-containing paired-end reads. TCRdb ran MiXCR on the 5' RACE reads and lists one entry per CDR3 protein. This sample has approximately 600,000 distinct CDR3 sequences, with 45% to 65% found just once. Those donating, healthy Caucasian individuals from Russia, were aged roughly 6 to 95. Worth noting for this clonotype: As yet, its antigen is unknown.

J was trimmed by 3 bases and V by 5 bases; bases with no gene match: 9. Germline V gene sequence: CDR1 SNHLY, CDR2 FYNNEI. The CDR3 covers 17 residues. The sequenced material came from blood. The chain employs TRBV2 and TRBJ2-3; 12 nucleotides line up with TRBD2. This receptor was identified in a man between 60 and 70 years old in good health. CDR3 in DNA: TGTGCCAGCAGTCCCCGGACTAGCGGGATGGGGACAGATACGCAGTATTTT. Translation: CASSPRTSGMGTDTQYF.